This T cell receptor beta chain was recovered during a study of cytotoxic CD8 clonotypes in ibrutinib-treated CLL. Across the whole study: Partial responses totalled about 24 and complete responses 2; after median around 72 months, approximately 15 remained remitted and approximately twelve progressed. Study-level findings and limits: Whereas clonality rose at ibrutinib response, it declined toward baseline at progression.

TCRdb's copy holds only in-frame clones and misses some; the assay was immunoSEQ multiplex PCR. The data hold roughly 130,000 clones, with 80% to 95% observed a single time. Library input was about 2 micrograms of DNA from cryopreserved PBMCs. On this clone: Its antigen is not identified.

This specimen was PBMCs, taken after 12 months of ibrutinib treatment. The receptor was derived from a human donor with chronic lymphocytic leukemia.

The CDR3 nucleotides are TGTGCCAGCAGCCTCAGCGGACAGAATGCTTTCTTT. Its protein is CASSLSGQNAFF. The chain combines TRBV11-2 with TRBJ1-1, with D possibly being TRBD1 (6 bases). The length of the CDR3 is 12 residues. CDR1 is SGHAT, CDR2 FQNNGV, per germline. V lost 5 bases and J 11 bases, leaving 15 bases between the germline ends.